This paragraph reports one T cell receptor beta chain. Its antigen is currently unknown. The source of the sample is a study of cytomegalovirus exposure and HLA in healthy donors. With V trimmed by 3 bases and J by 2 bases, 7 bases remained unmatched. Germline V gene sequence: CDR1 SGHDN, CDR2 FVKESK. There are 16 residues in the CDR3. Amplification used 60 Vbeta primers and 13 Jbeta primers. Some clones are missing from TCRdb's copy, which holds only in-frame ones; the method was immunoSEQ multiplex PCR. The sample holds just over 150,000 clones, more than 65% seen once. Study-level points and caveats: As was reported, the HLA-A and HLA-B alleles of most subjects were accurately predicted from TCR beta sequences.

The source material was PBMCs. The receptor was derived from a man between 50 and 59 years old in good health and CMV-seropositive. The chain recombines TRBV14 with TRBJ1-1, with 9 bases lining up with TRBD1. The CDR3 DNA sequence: TGTGCCAGCAGCCACCCGGGACAGGGACTTAACACTGAAGCTTTCTTT. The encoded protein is CASSHPGQGLNTEAFF. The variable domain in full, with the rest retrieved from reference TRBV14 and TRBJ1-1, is EAGVTQFPSHSVIEKGQTVTLRCDPISGHDNLYWYRRVMGKEIKFLLHFVKESKQDESGMPNNRFLAERTGGTYSTLKVQPAELEDSGVYFCASSHPGQGLNTEAFFGQGTRLTVV.